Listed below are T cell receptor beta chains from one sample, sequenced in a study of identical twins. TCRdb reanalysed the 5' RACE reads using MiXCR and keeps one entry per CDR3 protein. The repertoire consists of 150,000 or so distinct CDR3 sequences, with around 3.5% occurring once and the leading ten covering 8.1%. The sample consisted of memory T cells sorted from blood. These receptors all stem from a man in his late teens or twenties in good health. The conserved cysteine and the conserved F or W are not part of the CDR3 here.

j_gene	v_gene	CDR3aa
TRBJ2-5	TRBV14	ASSHPGLGQETQY
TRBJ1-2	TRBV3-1	ASSQGDGYT
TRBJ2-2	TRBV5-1	ASSLEVNTGELF
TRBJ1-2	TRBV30	AWSSRGRGYGYT
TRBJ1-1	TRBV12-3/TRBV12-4	ASSFGGSDTEAF
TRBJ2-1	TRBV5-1	ASSSGQGSEQF
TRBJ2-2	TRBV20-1	SAYTRSQGYLAGELF
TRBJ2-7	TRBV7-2	ASSPRTGLSYEQY
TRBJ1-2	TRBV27	ASSSGQGFHGYT
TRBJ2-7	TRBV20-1	SARGSQGAYEQY
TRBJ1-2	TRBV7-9	ASATGDRGYT
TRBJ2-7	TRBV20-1	SGSEGIYEQY
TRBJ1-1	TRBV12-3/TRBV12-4	ASTTDRGDTEAF
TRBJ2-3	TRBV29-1	SVEDRGLGWTQY
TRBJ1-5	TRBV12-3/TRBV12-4	ASSKTQSNQPQH
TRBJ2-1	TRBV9	ASSVRGTVVDEQF
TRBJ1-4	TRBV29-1	SVEDGTGLEKLF
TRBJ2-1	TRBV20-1	SARSPESGLARNEQF
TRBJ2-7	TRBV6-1	ASSRARGHEQY
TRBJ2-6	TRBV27	ASSLFGDSSGANVLT
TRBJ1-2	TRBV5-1	ASSLVWGAGYGYT
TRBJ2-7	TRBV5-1	ASSLTGGVNEQY
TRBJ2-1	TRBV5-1	ASSPRTDNEQF
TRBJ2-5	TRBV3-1	ASSQGQLTLETQY
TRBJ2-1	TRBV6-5	ASDLRDEQF
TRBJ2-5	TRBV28	ASSSQVQWGVQY
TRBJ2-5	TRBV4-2	ASSQEWIGETQY
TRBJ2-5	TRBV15	ATSRDKKRQETQY
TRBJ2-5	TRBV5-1	ASSLPGGSETQY